The 3 T cell receptor beta chains presented below share a single source sample, sequenced in a study of graft-versus-host responses after intestinal transplantation (dated by TCRdb to the early 2020s). The library was produced with the immunoSEQ multiplex PCR assay. TCRdb limited this immuneACCESS table to in-frame rearrangements with V and J called. A share of clones is missing; checked studies link under half to unresolved V genes, and the rest is unexplained. Here the sample has some 82,000 clones; around 87% occur a single time. The ten largest make up roughly 8% of the sample. Reading the label with the study, this specimen's time point is: cells obtained before transplantation from donor or recipient. Their specific antigens are unknown. Sample: unstimulated CD8+ T cells sorted from spleen or lymph node cells, taken before transplant. Receptors originate from a human donor who was the organ donor for an intestinal transplant.

The chain uses TRBV6-5 and TRBJ2-7; 7 positions match TRBD1. Trimming cost V 5 bases and J 3 bases; bases outside gene matches: 10. CDR1 and CDR2 (germline): MNHEY, SVGAGI. This CDR3 has 15 residues. CDR3 in DNA: TGTGCCAGCAGTGGAGATACAGCAGGGGGCTACGAGCAGTACTTC. This codes for CASSGDTAGGYEQYF.

The chain has TRBV6-1 and TRBJ2-6, with D possibly matching TRBD1 (6 bases). CDR1 and CDR2 (germline): MNHNS, SASEGT. Trimming left V 6 bases short and J 4 bases short, with 13 bases between. There are 15 residues in the CDR3. This CDR3 reads CASSATGTGANVLTF. CDR3 nucleotides: TGTGCCAGCAGCGCTACAGGGACCGGGGCCAACGTCCTGACTTTC.

This clone was seen a few times. The chain carries TRBV9 and TRBJ2-7, with D possibly TRBD2 on 5 matching bases. The germline V gene encodes CDR1 SGDLS and CDR2 YYNGEE. Trimming left V 1 base short and J 0 bases short, with 8 bases between. The CDR3 length is 14 residues. The CDR3 loop reads CASSVNRDSYEQYF. CDR3 DNA sequence: TGTGCCAGCAGCGTAAATCGGGACTCCTACGAGCAGTACTTC.